This TCR beta chain was sequenced during a study of blood T cell repertoires in COVID-19. About the research overall: Collection of acute and convalescent COVID-19 samples took place in the United States, Italy and Spain. The analysed material was cDNA or gDNA that came from T cells, B-cell-depleted T cells, or PBMCs.

With 5 bases clipped from V and 7 bases from J, the junction kept 19 bases outside the gene matches. Germline lookup yields CDR1 MRHNA and CDR2 SNTAGT. The CDR3 loop spans 19 amino acids. Authors' methods: How many nucleated cells were present was estimated from reference gene primer amplification. Only in-frame clones appear in the TCRdb table, and some are missing; sequencing was by immunoSEQ multiplex PCR. D and trimming come from the DNA, and the V and J calls and clone size come from that table. The sample records around 50,000 clones, less than 90% being singletons. The receptor's source is a human donor in a cohort sampled during active COVID-19. Sequencing was done on a sample of peripheral blood. This rearrangement joins TRBV6-4 to TRBJ1-6; 8 nucleotides align to TRBD1. CDR3 in amino acids: CASSPGFRTGKGANSPLHF. CDR3 coding DNA: TGTGCCAGCAGTCCCGGATTTCGGACAGGGAAAGGGGCCAATTCACCCCTCCACTTT.